The next 3 T cell receptor beta chains were all read from a single sample in a study of blood T cells in healthy people across ages (dated by TCRdb to about 2015). The library relied on 5' RACE. Sequencing was carried out with an Illumina HiSeq 2500. A second PCR of roughly 7 to 11 cycles was performed with a sample-barcoded 5' primer and a J-beta primer mix. TCRdb took the public reads, trimmed them with fastp at Q25, ran MiXCR for clone calling and kept in-frame beta chains. Rows with a matching CDR3 protein are joined into one entry that keeps the most common DNA and genes. The sample table lists about 1.4 million distinct CDR3 sequences, around 59% of them with a count of one. The ten largest clones take up about 6.7% of the sample. The specimen was blood. These TCRs come from a young man in good health.

The rearrangement links TRBV12-5 to TRBJ2-1; D gene uncertain. CDR1 is LGHNT and CDR2 is FRNRAP in the germline V gene. Trimming shortened V by 1 base and J by 13 bases, and 17 bases separated the two germline ends. The CDR3 consists of 14 residues. In DNA form, the CDR3 reads TGTGCTAGTGGTTTGGATACCCTCAGGTGGGGTCAGTTCTTC. It codes for CASGLDTLRWGQFF.

The chain is built from TRBV4-3 and TRBJ1-4; possibly TRBD1 for D (5 bases). CDR3 length: 17 residues. V gave up 6 bases and J gave up 0 bases, with 17 bases separating them. Looked up from germline, CDR1 is LGHNA and CDR2 is YSLEER. The DNA for the CDR3 is TGCGCCAGCAGTCACCAGACAAAGACAGCAACTAATGAAAAACTGTTTTTT. Its translation is CASSHQTKTATNEKLFF.

This rearrangement joins TRBV7-2 to TRBJ2-5; maybe TRBD2 (5 bases). The V end lost 8 bases, the J end lost 4 bases, and 14 bases lay between the germline ends. Germline CDR1 is SGHTA and CDR2 is FQGNSA. This CDR3 region has 13 residues. The CDR3 DNA reads TGTGCCAGCTTATCAAGGACTTCAGAGACCCAGTACTTC. Residues: CASLSRTSETQYF.